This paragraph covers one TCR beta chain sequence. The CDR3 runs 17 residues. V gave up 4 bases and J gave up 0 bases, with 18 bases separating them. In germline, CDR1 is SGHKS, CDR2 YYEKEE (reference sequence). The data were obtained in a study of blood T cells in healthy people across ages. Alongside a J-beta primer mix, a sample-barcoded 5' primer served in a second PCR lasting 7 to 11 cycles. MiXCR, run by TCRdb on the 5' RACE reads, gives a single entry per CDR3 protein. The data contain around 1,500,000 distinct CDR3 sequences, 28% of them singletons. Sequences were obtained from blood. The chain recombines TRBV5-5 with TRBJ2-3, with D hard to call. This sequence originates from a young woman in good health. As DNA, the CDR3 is TGTGCCAGCAGCCCCATACACCGCACAACTAGCACAGATACGCAGTATTTT. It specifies CASSPIHRTTSTDTQYF.